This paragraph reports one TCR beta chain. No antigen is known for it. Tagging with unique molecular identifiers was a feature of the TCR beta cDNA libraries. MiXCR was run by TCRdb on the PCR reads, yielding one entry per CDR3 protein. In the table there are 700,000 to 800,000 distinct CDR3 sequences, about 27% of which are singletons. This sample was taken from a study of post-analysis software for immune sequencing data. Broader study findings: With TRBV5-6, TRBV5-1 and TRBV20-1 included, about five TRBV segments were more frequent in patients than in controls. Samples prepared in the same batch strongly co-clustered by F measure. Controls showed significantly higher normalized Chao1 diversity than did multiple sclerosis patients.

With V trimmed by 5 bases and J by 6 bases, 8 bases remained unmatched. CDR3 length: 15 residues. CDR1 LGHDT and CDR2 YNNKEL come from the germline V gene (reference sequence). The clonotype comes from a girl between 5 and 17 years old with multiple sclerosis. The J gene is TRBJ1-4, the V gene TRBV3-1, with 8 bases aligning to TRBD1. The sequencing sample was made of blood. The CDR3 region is CASSRETGVDEKLFF. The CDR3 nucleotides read TGTGCCAGCAGCAGGGAGACAGGGGTCGATGAAAAACTGTTTTTT. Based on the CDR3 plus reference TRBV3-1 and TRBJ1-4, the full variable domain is DTAVSQTPKYLVTQMGNDKSIKCEQNLGHDTMYWYKQDSKKFLKIMFSYNNKELIINETVPNRFSPKSPDKAHLNLHINSLELGDSAVYFCASSRETGVDEKLFFGSGTQLSVL.